Detailed here is one TCR beta chain. Antigen specificity is unknown. Every one of the donors was a Caucasian adult that lived in Nashville, Tennessee. Looked up from germline, CDR1 is MGHDK and CDR2 is SYGVNS. Trimming stripped 8 bases from V and 5 bases from J, with 18 bases between. There are 14 residues in the CDR3. This entry belongs to a study of shared clonotypes between healthy human individuals. General study results and limits: Relative to memory subsets, naive subsets generally showed larger estimated richness.

Clones were read by immunoSEQ multiplex PCR, and TCRdb kept only the in-frame ones, dropping some. The sample has fewer than 130,000 clones, 67% seen once. The TCR sequence derives from a woman in her thirties in good health. The chain links TRBV25-1 to TRBJ2-5; D might be TRBD1 (6 bases). The sample was memory CD8+ T cells sorted from blood. Subset meaning: CD45RO+ cells pooled with CCR7-negative TemRA cells. The CDR3 DNA sequence: TGTGCCAGCGGGTCAGGGGATGCGCTTGAGACCCAGTACTTC. Its translation is CASGSGDALETQYF. Full variable domain (remainder filled in from reference TRBV25-1 and TRBJ2-5): EADIYQTPRYLVIGTGKKITLECSQTMGHDKMYWYQQDPGMELHLIHYSYGVNSTEKGDLSSESTVSRIRTEHFPLTLESARPSHTSQYLCASGSGDALETQYFGPGTRLLVL.